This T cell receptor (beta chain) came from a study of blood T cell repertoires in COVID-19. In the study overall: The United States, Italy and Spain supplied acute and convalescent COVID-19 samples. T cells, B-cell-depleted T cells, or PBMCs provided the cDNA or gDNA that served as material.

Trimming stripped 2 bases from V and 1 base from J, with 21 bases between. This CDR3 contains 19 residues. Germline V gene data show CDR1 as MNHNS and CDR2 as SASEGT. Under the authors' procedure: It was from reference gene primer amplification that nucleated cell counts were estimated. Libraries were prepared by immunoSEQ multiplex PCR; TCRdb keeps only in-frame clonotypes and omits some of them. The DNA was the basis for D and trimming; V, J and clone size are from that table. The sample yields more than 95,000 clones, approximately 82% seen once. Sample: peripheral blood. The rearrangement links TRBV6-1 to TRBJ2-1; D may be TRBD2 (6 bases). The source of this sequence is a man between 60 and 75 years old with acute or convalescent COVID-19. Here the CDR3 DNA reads TGTGCCAGCAGTGAATGGGGGAGCCCTAGCGATCCGTCCTACAATGAGCAGTTCTTC. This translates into CASSEWGSPSDPSYNEQFF.